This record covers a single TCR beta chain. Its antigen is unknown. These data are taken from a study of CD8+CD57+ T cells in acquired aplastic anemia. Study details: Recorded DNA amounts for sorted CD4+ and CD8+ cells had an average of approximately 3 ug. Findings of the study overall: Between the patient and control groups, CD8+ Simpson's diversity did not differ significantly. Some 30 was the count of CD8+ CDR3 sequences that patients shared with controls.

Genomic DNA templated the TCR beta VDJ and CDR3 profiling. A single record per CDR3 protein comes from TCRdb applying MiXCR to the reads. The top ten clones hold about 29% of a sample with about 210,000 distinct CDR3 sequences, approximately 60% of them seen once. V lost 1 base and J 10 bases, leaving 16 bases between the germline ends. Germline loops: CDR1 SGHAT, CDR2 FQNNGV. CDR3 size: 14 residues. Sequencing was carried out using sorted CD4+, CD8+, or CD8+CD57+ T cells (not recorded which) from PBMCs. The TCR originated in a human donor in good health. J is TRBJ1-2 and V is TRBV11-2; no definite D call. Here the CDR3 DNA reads TGTGCCAGCAGCTTAGCCTACGGGGTTCATGACTACACCTTC. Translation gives CASSLAYGVHDYTF.